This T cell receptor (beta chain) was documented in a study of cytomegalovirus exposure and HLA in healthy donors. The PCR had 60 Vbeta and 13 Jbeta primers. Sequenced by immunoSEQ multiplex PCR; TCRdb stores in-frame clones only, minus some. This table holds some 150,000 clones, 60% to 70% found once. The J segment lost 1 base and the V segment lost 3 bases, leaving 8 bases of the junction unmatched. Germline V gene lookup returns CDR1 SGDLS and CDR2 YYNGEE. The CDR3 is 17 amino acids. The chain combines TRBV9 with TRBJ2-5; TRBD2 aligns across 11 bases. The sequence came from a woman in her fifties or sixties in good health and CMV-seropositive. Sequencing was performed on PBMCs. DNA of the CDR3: TGTGCCAGCAGCGCCGGGTTCCTAGCGGGAGGCCAAGAGACCCAGTACTTC. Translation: CASSAGFLAGGQETQYF. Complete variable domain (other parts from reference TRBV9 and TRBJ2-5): DSGVTQTPKHLITATGQRVTLRCSPRSGDLSVYWYQQSLDQGLQFLIQYYNGEERAKGNILERFSAQQFPDLHSELNLSSLELGDSALYFCASSAGFLAGGQETQYFGPGTRLLVL.